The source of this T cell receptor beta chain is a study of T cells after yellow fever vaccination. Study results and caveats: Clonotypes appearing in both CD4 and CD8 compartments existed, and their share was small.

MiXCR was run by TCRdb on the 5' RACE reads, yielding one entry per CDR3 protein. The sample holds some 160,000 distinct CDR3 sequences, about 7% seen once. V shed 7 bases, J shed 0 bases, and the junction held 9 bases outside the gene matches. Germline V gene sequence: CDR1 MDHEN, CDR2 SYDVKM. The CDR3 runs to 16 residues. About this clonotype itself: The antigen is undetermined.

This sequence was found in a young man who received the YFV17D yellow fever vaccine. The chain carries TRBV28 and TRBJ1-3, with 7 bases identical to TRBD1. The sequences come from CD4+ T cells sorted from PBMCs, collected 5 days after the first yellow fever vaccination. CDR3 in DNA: TGTGCCAGCAACGGGGACAGTCGAGTCTCTGGAAACACCATATATTTT. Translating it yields CASNGDSRVSGNTIYF.